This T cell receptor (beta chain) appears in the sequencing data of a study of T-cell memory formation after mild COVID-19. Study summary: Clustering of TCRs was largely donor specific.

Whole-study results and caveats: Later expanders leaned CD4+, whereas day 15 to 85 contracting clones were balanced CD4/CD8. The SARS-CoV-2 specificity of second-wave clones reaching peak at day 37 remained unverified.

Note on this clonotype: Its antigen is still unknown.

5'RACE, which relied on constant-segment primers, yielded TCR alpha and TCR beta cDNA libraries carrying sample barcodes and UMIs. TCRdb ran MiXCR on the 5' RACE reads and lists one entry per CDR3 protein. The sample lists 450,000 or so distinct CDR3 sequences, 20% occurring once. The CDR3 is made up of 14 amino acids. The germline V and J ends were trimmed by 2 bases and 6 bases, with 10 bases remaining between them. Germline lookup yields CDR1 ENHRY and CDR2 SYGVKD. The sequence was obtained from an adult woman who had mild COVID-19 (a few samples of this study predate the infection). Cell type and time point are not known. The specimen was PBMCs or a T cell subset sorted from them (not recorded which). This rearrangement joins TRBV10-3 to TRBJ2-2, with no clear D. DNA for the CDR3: TGTGCCATCAGTGAGGGTCCCGGCGCCGGGGAGCTGTTTTTT. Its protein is CAISEGPGAGELFF.